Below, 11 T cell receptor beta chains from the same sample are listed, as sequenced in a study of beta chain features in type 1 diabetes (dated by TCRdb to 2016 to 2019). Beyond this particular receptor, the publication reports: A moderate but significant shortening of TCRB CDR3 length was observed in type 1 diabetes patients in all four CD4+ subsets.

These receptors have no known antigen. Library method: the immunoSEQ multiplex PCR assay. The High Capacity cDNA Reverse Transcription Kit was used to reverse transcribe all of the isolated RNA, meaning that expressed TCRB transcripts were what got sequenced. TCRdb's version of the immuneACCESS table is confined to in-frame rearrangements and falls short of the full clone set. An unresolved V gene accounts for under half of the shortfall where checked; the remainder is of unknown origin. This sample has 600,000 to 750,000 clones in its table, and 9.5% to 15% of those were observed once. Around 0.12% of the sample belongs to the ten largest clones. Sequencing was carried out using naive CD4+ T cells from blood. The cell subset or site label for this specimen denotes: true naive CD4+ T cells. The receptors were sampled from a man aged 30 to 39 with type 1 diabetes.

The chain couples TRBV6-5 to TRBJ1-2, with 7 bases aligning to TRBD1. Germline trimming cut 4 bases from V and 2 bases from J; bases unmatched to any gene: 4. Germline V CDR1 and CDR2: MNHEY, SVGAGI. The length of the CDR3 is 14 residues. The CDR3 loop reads CASSSQGQNYGYTF. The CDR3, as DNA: TGTGCCAGCAGTTCTCAGGGACAGAACTATGGCTACACCTTC.

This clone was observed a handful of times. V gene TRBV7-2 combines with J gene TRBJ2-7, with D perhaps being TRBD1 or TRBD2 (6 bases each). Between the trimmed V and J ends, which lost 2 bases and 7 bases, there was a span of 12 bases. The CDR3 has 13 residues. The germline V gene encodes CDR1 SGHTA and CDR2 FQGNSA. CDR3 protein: CASSLNGGSEQYF. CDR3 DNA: TGTGCCAGCAGCTTAAACGGGGGCAGTGAGCAGTACTTC.

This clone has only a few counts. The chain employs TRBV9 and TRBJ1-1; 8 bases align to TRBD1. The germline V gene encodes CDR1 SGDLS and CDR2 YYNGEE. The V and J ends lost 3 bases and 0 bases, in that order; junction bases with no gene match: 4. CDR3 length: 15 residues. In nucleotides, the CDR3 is TGTGCCAGCAGCGCAGGGACAGGTATGAACACTGAAGCTTTCTTT. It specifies CASSAGTGMNTEAFF. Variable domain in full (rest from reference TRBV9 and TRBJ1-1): DSGVTQTPKHLITATGQRVTLRCSPRSGDLSVYWYQQSLDQGLQFLIQYYNGEERAKGNILERFSAQQFPDLHSELNLSSLELGDSALYFCASSAGTGMNTEAFFGQGTRLTVV.

Here the CDR3 DNA reads TGCAGCGTTGAGGGACCCACTGGAAACACCATATATTTT. It specifies CSVEGPTGNTIYF. The V and J genes are TRBV29-1 and TRBJ1-3, with a possible D match to TRBD1 (5 bases). This CDR3 contains 13 residues. Trimming shortened V by 3 bases and J by 2 bases, and 8 bases separated the two germline ends. Germline V CDR1 and CDR2: SQVTM, ANQGSEA.

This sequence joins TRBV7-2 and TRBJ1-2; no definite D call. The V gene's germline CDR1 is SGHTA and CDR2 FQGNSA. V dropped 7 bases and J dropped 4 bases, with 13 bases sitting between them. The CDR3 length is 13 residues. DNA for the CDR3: TGTGCCAGCACCGTAGGGAGTCTCTATGGCTACACCTTC. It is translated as CASTVGSLYGYTF.

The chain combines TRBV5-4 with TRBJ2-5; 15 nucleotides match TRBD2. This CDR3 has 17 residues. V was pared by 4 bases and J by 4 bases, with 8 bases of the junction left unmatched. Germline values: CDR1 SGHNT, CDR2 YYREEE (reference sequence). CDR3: CASSPGLAGGVGETQYF. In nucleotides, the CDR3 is TGTGCCAGCAGCCCGGGACTAGCGGGGGGTGTGGGAGAGACCCAGTACTTC.

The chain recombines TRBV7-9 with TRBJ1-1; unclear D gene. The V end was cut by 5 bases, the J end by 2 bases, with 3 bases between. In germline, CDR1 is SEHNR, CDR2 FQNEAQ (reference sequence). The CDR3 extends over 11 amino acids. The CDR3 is CASSVNTEAFF. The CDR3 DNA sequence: TGTGCCAGCAGCGTAAACACTGAAGCTTTCTTT.

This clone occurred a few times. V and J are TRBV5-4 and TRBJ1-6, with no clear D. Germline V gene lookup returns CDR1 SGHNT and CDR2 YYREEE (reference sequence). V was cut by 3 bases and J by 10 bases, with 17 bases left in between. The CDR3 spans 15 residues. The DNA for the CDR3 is TGTGCCAGCAGCTCCGAACGAATTGCCACCTCACCCCTCCACTTT. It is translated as CASSSERIATSPLHF.

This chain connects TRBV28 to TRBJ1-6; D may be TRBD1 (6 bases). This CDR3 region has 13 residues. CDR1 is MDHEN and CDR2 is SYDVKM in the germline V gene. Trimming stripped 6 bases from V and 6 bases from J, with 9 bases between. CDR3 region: CASRQGVNSPLHF. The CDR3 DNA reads TGTGCCAGCAGACAGGGAGTTAATTCACCCCTCCACTTT.

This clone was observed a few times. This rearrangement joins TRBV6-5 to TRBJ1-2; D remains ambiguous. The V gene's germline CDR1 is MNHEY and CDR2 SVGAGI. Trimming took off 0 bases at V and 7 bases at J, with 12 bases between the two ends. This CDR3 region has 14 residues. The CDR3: CASSYSRSGGGYTF. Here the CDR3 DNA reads TGTGCCAGCAGTTACTCGCGGTCGGGCGGTGGCTACACCTTC.

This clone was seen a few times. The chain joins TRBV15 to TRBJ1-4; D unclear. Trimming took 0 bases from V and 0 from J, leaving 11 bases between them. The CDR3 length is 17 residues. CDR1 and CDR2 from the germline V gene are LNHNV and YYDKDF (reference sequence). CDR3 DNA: TGTGCCACCAGCAGAGATCTTGGGCCAGCAACTAATGAAAAACTGTTTTTT. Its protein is CATSRDLGPATNEKLFF.